Listed below are T cell receptor beta chains from one sample, sequenced in a study of technical replicates of blood from a handful of donors. Here immunoSEQ multiplex PCR was the method, and the copy in TCRdb shows in-frame clones only, minus some. The sample yields about 44,000 clones, about 96% seen once. Sequencing was done on a sample of T cells isolated from PBMCs. All receptors come from a human donor in good health. CDR3s include the opening cysteine and the closing phenylalanine or tryptophan. The D gene is left open where the match is weak. Clone size is stated in some rows and not others, as once, few, many or a class when expanded.

CASSTRLAVFQETQYF TGTGCCAGCAGCACCCGCCTAGCGGTGTTCCAAGAGACCCAGTACTTC NA TRBD2 TRBJ2-5 TRBV7-8 16
CATSPGLPNEKLFF TGTGCCACCAGCCCGGGACTGCCTAATGAAAAACTGTTTTTT NA NA TRBJ1-4 TRBV15 14
CASSLMGGTEAFF TGTGCCAGCAGCTTGATGGGGGGCACTGAAGCTTTCTTT NA NA TRBJ1-1 TRBV5-5 13
CASSFGTGVLGYTF TGTGCCAGCAGCTTCGGGACAGGGGTCCTTGGCTACACCTTC NA TRBD1 TRBJ1-2 TRBV7-3 14
CASSGREAYEQYF TGTGCCAGTAGTGGCAGGGAGGCCTACGAGCAGTACTTC NA NA TRBJ2-7 TRBV19 13
CASSLYQGYTF TGTGCCAGCAGCTTGTATCAGGGCTACACCTTC NA NA TRBJ1-2 TRBV5-4 11
CASSLGGGTEAFF TGTGCCAGCAGCTTGGGGGGTGGGACTGAAGCTTTCTTT NA NA TRBJ1-1 TRBV7-9 13
CASTESLGVYYEQYF TGTGCCAGCACCGAATCGCTAGGGGTCTACTACGAGCAGTACTTC NA NA TRBJ2-7 TRBV6-1 15
CSVVADTGELFF TGCAGCGTTGTCGCAGATACCGGGGAGCTGTTTTTT once NA TRBJ2-2 TRBV29-1 12
CASSPPISQANTGELFF TGTGCCAGCTCACCACCTATAAGTCAGGCGAACACCGGGGAGCTGTTTTTT NA NA TRBJ2-2 TRBV18 17
CASSLSRYITDTQYF TGTGCCAGCAGCCTATCTAGATACATCACAGATACGCAGTATTTT NA NA TRBJ2-3 TRBV6-5 15
CAWSVLTDTQYF TGTGCCTGGAGTGTACTAACAGATACGCAGTATTTT NA NA TRBJ2-3 TRBV30 12
CATLSWAGLLNEQFF TGTGCCACCCTCTCGTGGGCGGGACTCCTTAATGAGCAGTTCTTC NA NA TRBJ2-1 TRBV28 15
CASTDAGTGGVYYGYTF TGTGCCAGCACCGACGCCGGGACAGGGGGCGTCTACTATGGCTACACCTTC NA TRBD1 TRBJ1-2 TRBV11-2 17
CASSRTGFYGYTF TGTGCCAGCAGCCGGACAGGGTTTTATGGCTACACCTTC NA TRBD1 TRBJ1-2 TRBV5-6 13
CASSLGGGSPYEQYF TGTGCCAGCAGCTTAGGAGGTGGGAGTCCGTACGAGCAGTACTTC NA NA TRBJ2-7 TRBV7-2 15
CASSVATVRNGHGRGNTGELFF TGTGCCAGCAGCGTAGCTACTGTAAGGAACGGGCACGGGAGGGGGAACACCGGGGAGCTGTTTTTT NA TRBD2 TRBJ2-2 TRBV9 22
CASSLAGVYEQYF TGTGCCAGCAGCTTAGCGGGAGTTTACGAGCAGTACTTC NA NA TRBJ2-7 TRBV7-2 13
CASSWDRFSYEQYF TGTGCCAGCAGCTGGGACAGGTTTTCCTACGAGCAGTACTTC NA TRBD1 TRBJ2-7 TRBV7-2 14
CASSKLPGRRGWYGYTF TGTGCCAGCAGTAAACTCCCAGGACGGAGGGGTTGGTATGGCTACACCTTC NA NA TRBJ1-2 TRBV6-4 17
CASTRTSGSYEQYF TGCGCCAGCACACGTACTAGCGGGAGTTACGAGCAGTACTTC NA TRBD2 TRBJ2-7 TRBV5-1 14
CASSYAPSSYGYEQYF TGTGCCAGCAGTTACGCGCCTAGTTCTTACGGCTACGAGCAGTACTTC NA NA TRBJ2-7 TRBV6-6 16
CAWSPGYEQYF TGTGCCTGGAGTCCCGGCTACGAGCAGTACTTC NA NA TRBJ2-7 TRBV30 11
CASSGVDHRGPNTGELFF TGTGCCAGCAGTGGGGTAGATCACAGGGGGCCGAACACCGGGGAGCTGTTTTTT NA TRBD1 TRBJ2-2 TRBV9 18
CASSISWSFEQYF TGTGCCAGTAGTATTTCGTGGAGTTTCGAGCAGTACTTC NA NA TRBJ2-7 TRBV19 13
CASSRDSNSFAYEQYF TGCGCCAGCAGCCGGGACTCAAACTCATTTGCCTACGAGCAGTACTTC NA NA TRBJ2-7 TRBV5-1 16
CASSFSDTNTEAFF TGTGCCAGCAGCTTTTCGGACACGAACACTGAAGCTTTCTTT NA NA TRBJ1-1 TRBV11-2 14
CASILSGRAMNEQFF TGTGCCAGCATTCTTAGCGGGAGGGCCATGAATGAGCAGTTCTTC once TRBD2 TRBJ2-1 TRBV6-6 15
CASSLECGRWAGELFF TGTGCCAGCAGCTTAGAATGCGGGAGATGGGCCGGGGAGCTGTTTTTT NA TRBD2 TRBJ2-2 TRBV7-4 16
CASSSRTGQETQYF TGTGCCAGCAGCTCACGGACAGGGCAGGAGACCCAGTACTTC NA TRBD1 TRBJ2-5 TRBV11-2 14
CAKETVNSDRAFYEQYF TGCGCCAAAGAAACGGTCAACTCAGACAGGGCCTTCTACGAGCAGTACTTC NA TRBD1 TRBJ2-7 TRBV23-1 17
CASSLGLNNEQFF TGTGCCAGCAGCTTGGGACTTAACAATGAGCAGTTCTTC NA NA TRBJ2-1 TRBV5-4 13
CASSLNRPYEQYF TGTGCCAGCAGCTTAAACAGACCCTACGAGCAGTACTTC NA NA TRBJ2-7 TRBV7-3 13
CASSLAPDREKDGYTF TGCGCCAGCAGCTTGGCTCCGGACAGGGAGAAGGATGGCTACACCTTC NA TRBD1 TRBJ1-2 TRBV5-1 16
CASGLQGPGELFF TGTGCCAGTGGATTACAGGGACCCGGGGAGCTGTTTTTT NA NA TRBJ2-2 TRBV6-6 13
CASSPLGTRPFEQYF TGCGCCAGCAGCCCTCTAGGGACTAGACCCTTCGAGCAGTACTTC NA TRBD2 TRBJ2-7 TRBV4-1 15
CASSPPRVNTEAFF TGTGCCAGCTCTCCTCCTCGGGTGAACACTGAAGCTTTCTTT NA NA TRBJ1-1 TRBV7-9 14
CASSYPGGYEQYF TGTGCCAGCAGTTACCCCGGGGGCTACGAGCAGTACTTC NA NA TRBJ2-7 TRBV6-5 13
CATQGAETQYF TGTGCCACCCAGGGGGCAGAGACCCAGTACTTC NA TRBD1 TRBJ2-5 TRBV6-5 11
CASSQEAGLAGYEQYF TGTGCCAGCAGCCAAGAAGCTGGACTAGCGGGTTACGAGCAGTACTTC NA TRBD2 TRBJ2-7 TRBV4-2 16
CASSLLAGGNEQFF TGCGCCAGCAGTTTACTAGCGGGAGGAAATGAGCAGTTCTTC NA TRBD2 TRBJ2-1 TRBV5-1 14
CASSYSSGTLFSTF TGTGCCAGCAGTTACTCGAGCGGGACATTATTCTCCACCTTC once NA TRBJ1-2 TRBV6-6 14
CASSRQEGGEQYF TGTGCCAGCTCACGTCAGGAGGGAGGCGAGCAGTACTTC NA NA TRBJ2-7 TRBV18 13
CAWTLLQGGGYTF TGTGCCTGGACCCTTCTGCAGGGGGGAGGCTACACCTTC NA TRBD1 TRBJ1-2 TRBV30 13
CASSLSSVSTDTQYF TGTGCCAGCAGTTTATCTTCGGTGAGCACAGATACGCAGTATTTT NA NA TRBJ2-3 TRBV28 15
CASGTALNTEAFF TGTGCCAGCGGCACAGCCCTGAACACTGAAGCTTTCTTT NA NA TRBJ1-1 TRBV5-4 13
CASSKNPASPTTPVYEQYF TGTGCCAGCAGTAAAAATCCGGCTAGCCCCACAACCCCTGTCTACGAGCAGTACTTC NA NA TRBJ2-7 TRBV7-3 19
CASSPDPRGGYTF TGTGCCAGCAGCCCAGACCCCCGGGGTGGCTACACCTTC NA NA TRBJ1-2 TRBV4-2 13
CASSLGGQSNQPQHF TGTGCCAGCAGCTTAGGGGGCCAAAGCAATCAGCCCCAGCATTTT NA NA TRBJ1-5 TRBV7-2 15
CASSLSSGSYEQYF TGTGCCAGCAGCCTCTCTAGCGGCAGCTACGAGCAGTACTTC once TRBD2 TRBJ2-7 TRBV4-2 14
CATSRGTSSNQPQHF TGTGCCACCAGCAGGGGGACTTCCAGCAATCAGCCCCAGCATTTT NA NA TRBJ1-5 TRBV15 15